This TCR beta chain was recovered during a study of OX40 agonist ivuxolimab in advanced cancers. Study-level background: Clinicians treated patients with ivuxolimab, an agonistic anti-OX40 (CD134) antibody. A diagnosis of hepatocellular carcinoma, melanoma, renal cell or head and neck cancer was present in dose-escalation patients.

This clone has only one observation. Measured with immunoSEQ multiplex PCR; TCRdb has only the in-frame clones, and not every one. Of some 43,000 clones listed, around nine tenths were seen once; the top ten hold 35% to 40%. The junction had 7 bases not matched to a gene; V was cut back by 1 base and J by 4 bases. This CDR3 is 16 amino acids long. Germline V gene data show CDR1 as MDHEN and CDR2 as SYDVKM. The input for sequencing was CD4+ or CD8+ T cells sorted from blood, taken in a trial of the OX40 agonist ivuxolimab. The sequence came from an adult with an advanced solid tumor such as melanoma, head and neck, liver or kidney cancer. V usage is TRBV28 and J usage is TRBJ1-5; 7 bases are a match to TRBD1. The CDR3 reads CASSLSGDSQNQPQHF. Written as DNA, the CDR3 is TGTGCCAGCAGTTTATCAGGGGACAGTCAGAATCAGCCCCAGCATTTT.